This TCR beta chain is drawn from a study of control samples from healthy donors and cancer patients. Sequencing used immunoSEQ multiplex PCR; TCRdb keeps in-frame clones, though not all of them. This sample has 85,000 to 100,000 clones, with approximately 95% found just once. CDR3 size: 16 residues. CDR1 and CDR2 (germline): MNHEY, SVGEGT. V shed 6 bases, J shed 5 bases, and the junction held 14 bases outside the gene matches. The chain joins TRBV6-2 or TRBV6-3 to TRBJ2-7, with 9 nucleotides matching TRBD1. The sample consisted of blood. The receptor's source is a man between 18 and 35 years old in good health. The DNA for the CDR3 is TGTGCCAGCAGCTCCGATACCGGGACAGGGTTCGACGAGCAGTACTTC. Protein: CASSSDTGTGFDEQYF.